This TCR beta chain emerged from a study of blood T cells in healthy people across ages. Overall study findings and caveats: Shifts in expanded clonotypes may have been confounded by donor CMV status, which was unknown. Long-lived donors carried more naive CD4+ cells and greater diversity than aged donors.

The second PCR ran about 7 to 12 cycles with a sample-barcoded 5' primer and J-beta primers. Through a template-switch adaptor with 12 random nucleotides, each cDNA molecule received a tag. Individual samples furnished no less than 3 million CDR3-containing paired-end reads apiece. TCRdb itself ran the 5' RACE reads through MiXCR, one entry per CDR3 protein. The table shows 450,000 to 700,000 distinct CDR3 sequences, with approximately 27% occurring only once. Germline CDR1 SGHNT, CDR2 YENEEA. This CDR3 contains 17 residues. This clonotype came up a few times. What it binds is unknown. At one boundary the junction diverges from the germline segment, which might be a read error.

The chain employs TRBV11-3 and TRBJ1-2; 9 positions match TRBD1. The source is a woman aged 70-85 years in good health. The sample comprised blood. CDR3: CASSLDGTGRPLYGYTF. The CDR3 DNA is TGTGCCAGCAGCTTAGATGGGACAGGGAGGCCCCTGTATGGTTACACCTTC.